The 19 T cell receptor beta chains below come from one sample, sequenced in a study of blood T cells in healthy people across ages. Combining a sample-barcoded 5' primer with a J-beta primer mix, a second PCR ran for about 6 to 11 cycles. TCRdb redid the calling of the 5' RACE reads with MiXCR, one entry per CDR3 protein. The profile shows about 1,500,000 distinct CDR3 sequences, 28% of them singletons. Sequenced: blood. These TCRs come from a woman aged 30 to 39 in good health.

The chain links TRBV5-1 to TRBJ2-3, with D perhaps assigned TRBD1 or TRBD2 (5 bases each). Deletions cut 2 bases from V and 3 bases from J, with 10 bases between. Germline lookup yields CDR1 SGHRS and CDR2 YFSETQ. The CDR3 is 14 residues long. The CDR3 is CASSLGTLTDTQYF. As DNA, the CDR3 is TGCGCCAGCAGCTTAGGGACGCTTACAGATACGCAGTATTTT.

This sequence joins TRBV29-1 and TRBJ1-2; D may be TRBD1 (5 bases). The ends were cut back, 6 bases at V and 13 bases at J, with 24 bases in the middle. The CDR3 covers 13 residues. Per the germline V gene, CDR1 is SQVTM and CDR2 is ANQGSEA. The CDR3 sequence is CSVEGRNQVLSTF. The CDR3 DNA reads as TGCAGCGTAGAGGGACGGAATCAGGTCCTCTCCACCTTC. Variable domain in full (rest from reference TRBV29-1 and TRBJ1-2): SAVISQKPSRDICQRGTSLTIQCQVDSQVTMMFWYRQQPGQSLTLIATANQGSEATYESGFVIDKFPISRPNLTFSTLTVSNMSPEDSSIYLCSVEGRNQVLSTFGSGTRLTVV.

DNA of the CDR3: TGCGCCAGCAGCTTGAGTCAGGCAGTGAACACTGAAGCTTTCTTT. Translating it yields CASSLSQAVNTEAFF. The rearrangement uses TRBV5-1 and TRBJ1-1; D uncertain. This CDR3 is 15 amino acids long. Trimming stripped 1 base from V and 0 bases from J, with 10 bases between. Per the germline V gene, CDR1 is SGHRS and CDR2 is YFSETQ.

The chain recombines TRBV9 with TRBJ2-3; TRBD2 agrees at 12 bases. CDR1 is SGDLS and CDR2 is YYNGEE in the germline V gene. The CDR3 is 15 amino acids. J was trimmed by 7 bases and V by 4 bases; bases with no gene match: 7. CDR3 residues: CASSTTSGGGNTQYF. CDR3 nucleotides: TGTGCCAGCAGCACGACTAGCGGGGGAGGAAATACGCAGTATTTT. Full variable domain (remainder filled in from reference TRBV9 and TRBJ2-3): DSGVTQTPKHLITATGQRVTLRCSPRSGDLSVYWYQQSLDQGLQFLIQYYNGEERAKGNILERFSAQQFPDLHSELNLSSLELGDSALYFCASSTTSGGGNTQYFGPGTRLTVL.

In its sample, this clonotype was seen a few times. The chain joins TRBV5-1 to TRBJ2-2, with TRBD1 matching over 9 bases. Germline V gene sequence: CDR1 SGHRS, CDR2 YFSETQ. The V segment lost 7 bases and the J segment 7 bases; nucleotides outside the gene matches: 8. This CDR3 comprises 14 residues. The CDR3 nucleotides are TGCGCCAGCCGAACAGGGGGCTTTGACGGGGAGCTGTTTTTT. It translates to CASRTGGFDGELFF.

This clonotype showed up just a few times. The J gene is TRBJ2-5, the V gene TRBV5-5; D not certain. Trimming removed 3 bases from V and 4 bases from J, with 16 bases in between. The length of the CDR3 is 15 residues. Germline-derived CDR1 and CDR2 are SGHKS and YYEKEE (reference sequence). The CDR3 DNA is TGTGCCAGCAGCTCGCGACTTGGGTGGCCAGAGACCCAGTACTTC. Protein: CASSSRLGWPETQYF.

To note about this clonotype: Since a much larger clone is just one base distant, this may be a read error. J is TRBJ2-7 and V is TRBV29-1; D possibly corresponds to TRBD2 (6 bases). Germline CDR1 is SQVTM and CDR2 is ANQGSEA. The CDR3 length is 15 residues. The CDR3 here is CSVEGDLSSSYERYF. The CDR3 coding sequence is TGCAGCGTTGAAGGGGACTTATCAAGCTCCTACGAGCGGTACTTC.

This clonotype was recorded many times. Germline and junction disagree at one end, which may indicate a read error. V usage is TRBV5-1 and J usage is TRBJ2-7, with TRBD2 matching 9 bases. The CDR3 totals 15 residues. CDR1 is SGHRS and CDR2 is YFSETQ in the germline V gene. CDR3 bases: TGTGCCAGCAGCTCCGGGACTAGCAGGACCTACGAGCAGTACTTC. The encoded protein is CASSSGTSRTYEQYF.

The table lists this clonotype with a count of one. At one end the junction does not follow the germline gene, possibly because of a read error. V is TRBV5-1 and J is TRBJ2-1; no clear D gene. CDR1 is SGHRS and CDR2 is YFSETQ in the germline V gene. The CDR3 is 17 residues long. The CDR3 protein is CTSSPRVTKRVNNEQFF. In DNA, the CDR3 is TGCACCAGCAGCCCCCGGGTGACAAAACGGGTAAACAATGAGCAGTTCTTC. The full variable domain, its missing parts supplied by reference TRBV5-1 and TRBJ2-1, is KAGVTQTPRYLIKTRGQQVTLSCSPISGHRSVSWYQQTPGQGLQFLFEYFSETQRNKGNFPGRFSGRQFSNSRSEMNVSTLELGDSALYLCTSSPRVTKRVNNEQFFGPGTRLTVL.

The chain joins TRBV10-2 to TRBJ2-1; 9 positions agree with TRBD2. V shed 7 bases, J shed 7 bases, and the junction held 8 bases outside the gene matches. The length of the CDR3 is 14 residues. Germline V gene lookup returns CDR1 WSHSY and CDR2 SAAADI. The CDR3 is CASMGGGAWNEQFF. In DNA form, the CDR3 reads TGCGCCAGCATGGGCGGGGGGGCCTGGAATGAGCAGTTCTTC.

The V and J genes are TRBV20-1 and TRBJ2-5; possible D gene TRBD2, 6 bases. This CDR3 region has 12 residues. From germline, CDR1 is DFQATT and CDR2 SNEGSKA (reference sequence). CDR3: CGLRRGGETQYF. In nucleotides, the CDR3 is TGCGGGCTCCGGAGGGGTGGAGAGACCCAGTACTTC.

V usage is TRBV4-3 and J usage is TRBJ2-5; TRBD2 matches 12 bases. Germline V gene data show CDR1 as LGHNA and CDR2 as YSLEER. J lost 1 base, V lost 3 bases, and 9 bases had no gene match. The CDR3 is 18 residues long. This CDR3 is CASSQDLAGGHSQETQYF. The CDR3 nucleotides are TGCGCCAGCAGCCAGGACCTAGCGGGAGGGCACTCCCAAGAGACCCAGTACTTC.

This clonotype came up many times. The chain recombines TRBV29-1 with TRBJ2-3; D possibly corresponds to TRBD1 (5 bases). Trimming took 1 base from V and 4 from J, leaving 6 bases between them. The CDR3 loop spans 12 amino acids. CDR1 and CDR2 from the germline V gene are SQVTM and ANQGSEA. Here the CDR3 DNA reads TGCAGCGTTGAAGTAGGGGCAGATACGCAGTATTTT. It is translated as CSVEVGADTQYF.

This chain uses TRBV27 with TRBJ2-7, with 8 bases matching TRBD2. The CDR3 spans 15 residues. Trimming removed 3 bases from V and 3 bases from J; junction bases left unmatched: 7. Germline CDR1 is MNHEY and CDR2 is SMNVEV (reference sequence). The DNA for the CDR3 is TGTGCCAGCAGTTTGGGCGGGGGGCGACACTACGAGCAGTACTTC. Its protein product is CASSLGGGRHYEQYF.

The chain carries TRBV5-1 and TRBJ2-3, with D tentatively TRBD1 or TRBD2 (5 bases each). The CDR3 covers 13 residues. The ends were cut back, 0 bases at V and 5 bases at J, with 7 bases in the middle. The V gene's germline CDR1 is SGHRS and CDR2 YFSETQ. This chain's CDR3 is CASSLGGIDTQYF. CDR3 bases: TGCGCCAGCAGCTTGGGGGGGATAGATACGCAGTATTTT.

The chain carries TRBV20-1 and TRBJ2-3, with a tentative D call TRBD1 (5 bases). The V gene lost 7 bases and the J gene lost 5 bases, with 16 bases spanning the gap. Germline CDR1 DFQATT, CDR2 SNEGSKA (reference sequence). The CDR3 length is 13 residues. CDR3 bases: TGCAGTGGGGCAGGGCCCACCCAAGATACGCAGTATTTT. Protein product: CSGAGPTQDTQYF.

This chain connects TRBV11-2 to TRBJ2-1; TRBD1 matches 10 bases. After removal of 8 bases from V and 6 bases from J, the junction contained 13 bases not matched to a gene. This CDR3 comprises 16 residues. The germline V gene encodes CDR1 SGHAT and CDR2 FQNNGV. CDR3 coding DNA: TGTGCCAGCTCGAGCACCGGACAGGGGGAGATCAATGAGCAGTTCTTC. The encoded protein is CASSSTGQGEINEQFF.

This clonotype was counted ten times or more. This chain joins TRBV7-2 and TRBJ1-2; D not certain. The V gene lost 5 bases and the J gene lost 2 bases, with 12 bases spanning the gap. The CDR3 totals 14 residues. CDR1 is SGHTA, CDR2 FQGNSA, per germline. CDR3 amino acids: CASSPESQNYGYTF. CDR3 DNA: TGTGCCAGCAGCCCAGAAAGCCAGAACTATGGCTACACCTTC.

The chain uses TRBV20-1 and TRBJ2-1, with D tentatively TRBD2 (5 bases). CDR1 is DFQATT and CDR2 is SNEGSKA in the germline V gene (reference sequence). The CDR3 totals 13 residues. Deletions cut 7 bases from V and 2 bases from J, with 12 bases between. DNA of the CDR3: TGCAGTGGCAGGAGGCAGCCCTACAATGAGCAGTTCTTC. Amino acid sequence: CSGRRQPYNEQFF.